These 31 T cell receptor beta chains originate from one sample sequenced in a study of neoadjuvant anti-PD-1 for oral cavity cancer. Profiled with immunoSEQ multiplex PCR; TCRdb holds only in-frame clones, not every one. The sample carries about 37,000 clones, 35% to 40% recorded once. As for time point: after neoadjuvant nivolumab, at surgical resection. This sample comprised tumor tissue, obtained after nivolumab (anti-PD-1) treatment. The receptor source for this set is a person between 35 and 79 years old with oral cavity squamous cell carcinoma.

The J gene is TRBJ1-2, the V gene TRBV28, with D possibly being TRBD1 (5 bases). V was pared by 6 bases and J by 6 bases, with 17 bases between. This CDR3 comprises 14 residues. The germline V gene has CDR1 MDHEN and CDR2 SYDVKM. CDR3 nucleotides: TGTGCCAGCAGCCCCGGGACGACATGGGATGGCTACACCTTC. Its translation is CASSPGTTWDGYTF.

This sequence joins TRBV7-9 and TRBJ1-1, with unresolved D. The CDR3 extends over 13 amino acids. CDR1 is SEHNR and CDR2 is FQNEAQ in the germline V gene (reference sequence). V lost 5 bases and J 5 bases, leaving 12 bases between the germline ends. The chain's CDR3 is CASSGIVGTEAFF. CDR3 in DNA: TGTGCCAGCAGCGGCATCGTGGGGACTGAAGCTTTCTTT.

This clone appeared many times. The V gene is TRBV6-1, the J gene TRBJ1-4, with D unclear. Trimming pared 6 bases from V and 4 bases from J, leaving 9 bases between. Germline V gene sequence: CDR1 MNHNS, CDR2 SASEGT. CDR3 length: 13 amino acids. CDR3 bases: TGTGCCAGCAGGCAGGTGGTTAATGAAAAACTGTTTTTT. Its protein is CASRQVVNEKLFF.

For this clone: The identical CDR3 is also encoded by other nucleotide sequences in the sample. The CDR3, as DNA: TGTGCCAGCAGAGACAGGGACCACGAGCAGTACTTC. Its protein is CASRDRDHEQYF. The chain couples TRBV27 to TRBJ2-7; TRBD1 matches 7 bases. The CDR3 spans 12 residues. V trimming: 6 bases; J trimming: 5 bases; junction bases outside the gene matches: 4. In germline, CDR1 is MNHEY, CDR2 SMNVEV (reference sequence).

At least ten counts were recorded for this clone. The chain combines TRBV30 with TRBJ1-6; the D gene is possibly TRBD1 (6 bases). Germline V gene lookup returns CDR1 GTSNPN and CDR2 SVGIG (reference sequence). The CDR3 loop spans 16 amino acids. Trimming pared 0 bases from V and 10 bases from J, leaving 19 bases between. CDR3 region: CAWSVLPGAGASPLHF. The DNA of the CDR3 is TGTGCCTGGAGTGTACTACCAGGGGCCGGGGCCTCACCCCTCCACTTT. Full variable domain (rest looked up from reference TRBV30 and TRBJ1-6): SQTIHQWPATLVQPVGSPLSLECTVEGTSNPNLYWYRQAAGRGLQLLFYSVGIGQISSEVPQNLSASRPQDRQFILSSKKLLLSDSGFYLCAWSVLPGAGASPLHFGNGTRLTVT.

J is TRBJ2-7 and V is TRBV10-3, with 11 nucleotides matching TRBD2. V lost 6 bases and J lost 4; bases outside the gene matches: 5. The CDR3 contains 14 residues. Germline loops: CDR1 ENHRY, CDR2 SYGVKD. CDR3 DNA: TGTGCCATCAGCCAGACTAGCGGGACGTACGAGCAGTACTTC. Protein: CAISQTSGTYEQYF.

The chain links TRBV21-1 to TRBJ1-2; the D call TRBD1 from the table was never checked on the DNA. TRBV21-1 represents a pseudogene. This CDR3 contains 13 residues. DNA of the CDR3: TGTGCCAGCAGCAACACAGAGTCCTATGGCTACACCTTC. This codes for CASSNTESYGYTF.

In its sample, this clone ranks as medium-sized. The chain couples TRBV6-1 to TRBJ1-5, with 7 bases identical to TRBD1. The CDR3 has 12 residues. Germline V gene sequence: CDR1 MNHNS, CDR2 SASEGT. With 6 bases clipped from V and 13 bases from J, the junction kept 9 bases outside the gene matches. The CDR3, as DNA: TGTGCCAGCAGCGACACCGACAGGGTTCAGCATTTT. As protein: CASSDTDRVQHF.

This clone came up a few times. The J gene is TRBJ2-3, the V gene TRBV5-1; tentative D call: TRBD1 (6 bases). V was cut by 3 bases and J by 1 base, with 12 bases left in between. This CDR3 has 15 amino acids. The germline CDR1 and CDR2 sequences are SGHRS and YFSETQ. The CDR3 spells CASSSLPGGTDTQYF. The CDR3 DNA is TGCGCCAGCAGCTCGTTGCCAGGGGGCACAGATACGCAGTATTTT.

This clone has more than one count but fewer than ten. V is TRBV2 and J is TRBJ1-1; D not certain. Trimming took 6 bases from V and 4 from J, leaving 9 bases between them. CDR3 length equals 12 residues. Germline V CDR1 and CDR2: SNHLY, FYNNEI. CDR3 in amino acids: CASSAPGTEAFF. The CDR3 DNA follows: TGTGCCAGCAGCGCCCCGGGCACTGAAGCTTTCTTT.

V usage is TRBV5-1 and J usage is TRBJ1-1, with D tentatively TRBD1 (6 bases). Germline V gene lookup returns CDR1 SGHRS and CDR2 YFSETQ. The CDR3 has 12 amino acids. V dropped 6 bases and J dropped 6 bases, with 12 bases sitting between them. The CDR3 is CASKGDTAEAFF. The CDR3 nucleotides read TGCGCCAGCAAAGGGGACACGGCTGAAGCTTTCTTT. The whole variable domain, remainder taken from reference TRBV5-1 and TRBJ1-1, is KAGVTQTPRYLIKTRGQQVTLSCSPISGHRSVSWYQQTPGQGLQFLFEYFSETQRNKGNFPGRFSGRQFSNSRSEMNVSTLELGDSALYLCASKGDTAEAFFGQGTRLTVV.

The V call is TRBV18, the J call TRBJ1-1; 7 nucleotides line up with TRBD1. The V gene's germline CDR1 is KGHSH and CDR2 LQKENI. V lost 4 bases to trimming and J lost 5 bases; unmatched junction nucleotides: 1. The CDR3 is 12 residues long. The CDR3 sequence is CASSQQGTEAFF. CDR3 bases: TGTGCCAGCTCACAACAGGGGACTGAAGCTTTCTTT.

This clone was counted between two and nine times. This chain uses TRBV4-1 with TRBJ1-2; 7 nucleotides line up with TRBD1. The V segment lost 4 bases and the J segment 8 bases; nucleotides outside the gene matches: 13. This CDR3 contains 15 residues. Per germline, CDR1 MGHRA and CDR2 YSYEKL. CDR3 residues: CASSPTGALPTGYTF. The CDR3 DNA reads as TGCGCCAGCAGCCCTACAGGGGCACTCCCCACCGGCTACACCTTC.

This clone was observed many times. The rearrangement links TRBV10-2 to TRBJ2-1, with 9 bases fitting TRBD1. There are 14 residues in the CDR3. Germline V gives CDR1 WSHSY, CDR2 SAAADI. J gave up 2 bases and V 6 bases, and 2 bases lay outside the gene matches. The chain's CDR3 is CASRGTGPYNEQFF. CDR3 nucleotide sequence: TGCGCCAGCAGGGGGACAGGGCCCTACAATGAGCAGTTCTTC.

This clone was counted once. V gene TRBV11-2 combines with J gene TRBJ1-2, with a weak D call TRBD1 (5 bases). Germline V gives CDR1 SGHAT, CDR2 FQNNGV. The CDR3 consists of 14 residues. Trimming shortened V by 6 bases and J by 4 bases, and 15 bases separated the two germline ends. CDR3 sequence: CASSVTVTVYGYTF. The CDR3 nucleotides are TGTGCCAGCAGTGTTACCGTGACAGTCTATGGCTACACCTTC.

The chain combines TRBV28 with TRBJ1-5; D not resolved. V lost 6 bases and J 2 bases, leaving 5 bases between the germline ends. Germline V gene lookup returns CDR1 MDHEN and CDR2 SYDVKM. The CDR3 covers 12 residues. The CDR3 loop is CASRRGNQPQHF. The CDR3 DNA reads TGTGCCAGCAGGAGGGGCAATCAGCCCCAGCATTTT.

This clone has just a few counts. V usage is TRBV30 and J usage is TRBJ2-7; no reliable D call. Germline CDR1 is GTSNPN and CDR2 is SVGIG (reference sequence). The CDR3 totals 11 residues. V lost 1 base, J lost 3 bases, and 4 bases lay in between. CDR3 DNA: TGTGCCTGGAGTGGGGGCTACGAGCAGTACTTC. This translates into CAWSGGYEQYF.

This chain uses TRBV30 with TRBJ2-3; 9 nucleotides match TRBD2. Germline CDR1 is GTSNPN and CDR2 is SVGIG (reference sequence). V lost 0 bases to trimming and J lost 4 bases; unmatched junction nucleotides: 11. The CDR3 length is 17 residues. In DNA form, the CDR3 reads TGTGCCTGGAGTGTACTCCGGATAGCGGGGGACCCAGATACGCAGTATTTT. This sequence encodes CAWSVLRIAGDPDTQYF.

This clone was detected only a few times. This chain links TRBV5-6 with TRBJ1-2; TRBD1 matches at 8 bases. Trimming cost V 4 bases and J 13 bases; bases outside gene matches: 9. In germline, CDR1 is SGHDT, CDR2 YYEEEE. This CDR3 comprises 12 residues. CDR3: CASSLRQGPCTF. The DNA for the CDR3 is TGTGCCAGCAGCCTCAGACAGGGGCCCTGCACCTTC.

This clone was found a few times. This rearrangement joins TRBV7-9 to TRBJ2-2, with TRBD1 as a possible D gene (5 bases). Germline V gene lookup returns CDR1 SEHNR and CDR2 FQNEAQ (reference sequence). The CDR3 has 14 amino acids. V gave up 1 base and J gave up 2 bases, with 5 bases separating them. CDR3 sequence (DNA): TGTGCCAGCAGCTTAGGGACAAACACCGGGGAGCTGTTTTTT. Residues: CASSLGTNTGELFF.

The chain links TRBV14 to TRBJ2-5, with no clear D. This CDR3 has 13 amino acids. Trimming removed 3 bases at V and 3 bases at J, with 8 bases between. Germline V gene lookup returns CDR1 SGHDN and CDR2 FVKESK. The DNA of the CDR3 is TGTGCCAGCAGCCAGGCACCGAAAGAGACCCAGTACTTC. Its protein is CASSQAPKETQYF.

There are many counts of this clone. The chain joins TRBV28 to TRBJ1-5, with D uncertain. Germline V gives CDR1 MDHEN, CDR2 SYDVKM. This CDR3 spans 14 amino acids. V shed 6 bases and J shed 5 bases, with 14 bases lying between them. The CDR3 coding sequence is TGTGCCAGCAGGAATTCGAGGCCGTATCAGCCCCAGCATTTT. Its translation is CASRNSRPYQPQHF.

The J gene is TRBJ2-7, the V gene TRBV2, with D hard to call. This CDR3 region has 15 residues. Trimming stripped 5 bases from V and 0 bases from J, with 14 bases between. Germline assignment: CDR1 SNHLY and CDR2 FYNNEI. The CDR3 loop reads CASSRAGSSSYEQYF. As DNA, the CDR3 is TGTGCCAGCAGTCGCGCCGGCAGTAGCTCCTACGAGCAGTACTTC.

The chain uses TRBV30 and TRBJ1-3; D call uncertain. The CDR3 covers 14 residues. Germline V gives CDR1 GTSNPN, CDR2 SVGIG (reference sequence). V lost 4 bases, J lost 0 bases, and 10 bases lay in between. The CDR3 loop is CAWMAEYSGNTIYF. The CDR3 DNA reads as TGTGCCTGGATGGCAGAATACTCTGGAAACACCATATATTTT.

This clone is medium-sized within its sample. J is TRBJ2-1 and V is TRBV7-6, with 14 bases identical to TRBD2. The CDR3 is 20 residues long. Trimming cost V 5 bases and J 3 bases; bases outside gene matches: 15. Germline V gene sequence: CDR1 SGHVS, CDR2 FNYEAQ. CDR3 residues: CASSGYTGLAGEYHYNEQFF. The CDR3 DNA sequence: TGTGCCAGCAGCGGGTACACGGGACTAGCGGGGGAATATCACTACAATGAGCAGTTCTTC. The variable domain in full, with the rest retrieved from reference TRBV7-6 and TRBJ2-1, is GAGVSQSPRYKVTKRGQDVALRCDPISGHVSLYWYRQALGQGPEFLTYFNYEAQQDKSGLPNDRFSAERPEGSISTLTIQRTEQRDSAMYRCASSGYTGLAGEYHYNEQFFGPGTRLTVL.

This sequence joins TRBV11-2 and TRBJ2-5; TRBD1 might be the D (5 bases). Germline assignment: CDR1 SGHAT and CDR2 FQNNGV. V lost 5 bases and J lost 0, with 10 bases in between. There are 14 residues in the CDR3. CDR3 in amino acids: CASSPGLDQETQYF. DNA of the CDR3: TGTGCCAGCAGCCCAGGGTTAGACCAAGAGACCCAGTACTTC.

This chain joins TRBV19 and TRBJ2-3; unclear D gene. V was pared by 0 bases and J by 6 bases, with 16 bases between. CDR3 length: 16 amino acids. Germline V gene data show CDR1 as LNHDA and CDR2 as SQIVND (reference sequence). The CDR3 DNA follows: TGTGCCAGTAGTATAGAATCCGGGCGAATGGAGGATACGCAGTATTTT. Protein product: CASSIESGRMEDTQYF.

This sequence joins TRBV19 and TRBJ2-3; 8 bases agree with TRBD2. The CDR3 consists of 14 residues. Trimming took 6 bases from V and 4 from J; bases not matched to a gene: 6. Looked up from germline, CDR1 is LNHDA and CDR2 is SQIVND (reference sequence). DNA for the CDR3: TGTGCCAGTAGAACTCGGGGGGGAGCAGATACGCAGTATTTT. Translated: CASRTRGGADTQYF.

The rearrangement uses TRBV27 and TRBJ2-7; D is uncertain. The CDR3 is made up of 10 amino acids. Germline V gene sequence: CDR1 MNHEY, CDR2 SMNVEV (reference sequence). V lost 7 bases, J lost 6 bases, and 7 bases lay in between. The CDR3 DNA sequence: TGTGCCAGCACATACTGCGAGCAGTACTTC. The encoded protein is CASTYCEQYF.

V and J are TRBV7-9 and TRBJ1-4, with 10 bases fitting TRBD1. The CDR3 totals 15 residues. V lost 1 base to trimming and J lost 7 bases; unmatched junction nucleotides: 3. Germline V gives CDR1 SEHNR, CDR2 FQNEAQ (reference sequence). The CDR3 loop is CASSLGQGAFEKLFF. CDR3 bases: TGTGCCAGCAGCTTAGGACAGGGGGCGTTTGAAAAACTGTTTTTT.

V usage is TRBV29-1 and J usage is TRBJ2-1; 12 bases agree with TRBD2. Unmatched junction bases numbered 6, after V lost 5 bases and J lost 7 bases. Germline V gene lookup returns CDR1 SQVTM and CDR2 ANQGSEA. This CDR3 spans 14 amino acids. CDR3 loop: CSVRMTSGGNEQFF. CDR3 nucleotides: TGCAGCGTTCGAATGACTAGCGGGGGTAATGAGCAGTTCTTC.